The present TCR beta chain was sequenced within a study of cytomegalovirus exposure and HLA in healthy donors (dated by TCRdb to 2017 to 2019). Turning to the overall study: A later analysis indicated that the roughly 120 validation repertoires were generated on the platform also employed for the 600 to 750 repertoires of the first cohort. The aim of the study was to test whether cataloging public T cell receptors could identify signatures of past pathogen exposure. In addition to the first cohort of 666 subjects, a separate validation cohort of under 150 different subjects was used. The study combined high-throughput TCR immunosequencing, statistical association of individual TCRs with disease status, and machine learning to predict cytomegalovirus infection status. Here is what the overall study found, with its caveats: All 120 or so repertoires were used to score co-occurrence in the validation cohort in a later analysis, because that analysis had no HLA typing for the cohort. Of the cluster scores, 85% to 95% were above 0 in a later analysis, which found that TCRs clustered in the first cohort also tended to co-occur in the 120 validation repertoires. In vitro tests confirmed that three of the cytomegalovirus-associated TCR beta chains recognize cytomegalovirus antigens. The study listed 164 TCR beta chains as associated with cytomegalovirus. The classifier was reported to diagnose cytomegalovirus status with high specificity and sensitivity in both the original and validation cohorts. The authors suggested that the approach could potentially be generalized to other disease states and immunological phenotypes. Across donors, most TCR sequences were observed very rarely, whereas some public TCRs were present in many individuals.

In regard to this clone: Its antigen remains undetermined. The limits of the CDR3 on the DNA are not certain, so only TCRdb's listed CDR3 is given.

The method was the immunoSEQ multiplex PCR assay. The study's own analysis went as follows. A statistical classification framework was built to diagnose cytomegalovirus status from the catalog of TCR beta chain sequences. TCRdb retrieved this table from immuneACCESS and kept in-frame rearrangements only. Not all clones are present; in checked studies, unresolved V genes account for under half, and no reason is known for the remainder. From that table come the V and J calls and clone size; the DNA was used to work out D and trimming. This sample has about 56,000 clones in its table, and over 85% of those were observed once. The ten most abundant clones make up around 1.1% of the sample. Donors formed part of the validation cohort, which comprised 120 subjects and was distinct from the first cohort of 670 or so subjects. Taken from the germline V gene, the CDR1 and CDR2 loops are MNHEY and SVGAGI. The CDR3 contains 15 residues, cysteine and phenylalanine counted.

The receptor chain draws on TRBV6-5 and TRBJ1-1. The sequence was collected from a man between 18 and 29 years old in good health and CMV-seronegative. The sequenced sample was PBMCs. The CDR3 region has the sequence CASSTSDGMNTEAFF.